The source of this T cell receptor beta chain is a study of T cell responses to AZD1222 COVID-19 vaccine. Whole-study findings and limits: Seropositive at baseline were only a handful of AZD1222 recipients.

For this clone: As yet, its antigen is unknown.

Pooled together were second doses at about 4 or about 12 weeks. The table came from immunoSEQ multiplex PCR; TCRdb's copy has only in-frame clones and leaves some out. The sample holds 190,000 or so clones, around 93% seen once. This CDR3 region has 15 residues. Germline CDR1 and CDR2: SEHNR and FQNEAQ (reference sequence). V was trimmed by 3 bases and J by 10 bases, leaving 16 bases between them. The chain recombines TRBV7-9 with TRBJ1-6; tentative D call: TRBD1 (5 bases). This specimen consisted of peripheral blood, obtained 28 days after the second AZD1222 dose. This TCR derives from an adult who received the AZD1222 COVID-19 vaccine. This chain's CDR3 is CASSFLGGKDSPLHF. The CDR3 nucleotides are TGTGCCAGCAGCTTTCTCGGGGGGAAAGACTCACCCCTCCACTTT.